The 16 T cell receptor beta chains below all came from one sample that was sequenced in a study of CD8 T cells in Susac syndrome. Random hexamers served to reverse transcribe roughly 0.45 to 1 ug RNA. TCRdb reprocessed the immunoSEQ multiplex PCR reads with MiXCR, giving one entry per CDR3 protein. Among roughly 150,000 distinct CDR3 sequences listed, 85% to 95% were seen once. The sequenced material came from CD4+ T cells from PBMCs. These receptors originate from a human donor with Susac syndrome.

The chain employs TRBV14 and TRBJ2-7, with D maybe TRBD1 (5 bases). Germline loops: CDR1 SGHDN, CDR2 FVKESK. V lost 2 bases to trimming and J lost 2 bases, with 13 bases between them. The CDR3 extends over 15 amino acids. This CDR3 reads CASSQLAGPTYEQYF. The CDR3 coding sequence is TGTGCCAGCAGCCAATTAGCAGGGCCCACCTACGAGCAGTACTTC.

The V and J genes are TRBV14 and TRBJ2-3; 9 positions agree with TRBD1. In germline, CDR1 is SGHDN, CDR2 FVKESK. The CDR3 covers 16 residues. The V gene end was trimmed by 4 bases and the J gene end by 0 bases; junction bases not matched to a gene: 5. The CDR3 DNA is TGTGCCAGCAGCCTGGGGACAGGGTCGAGCACAGATACGCAGTATTTT. Protein: CASSLGTGSSTDTQYF. The whole variable domain, filled in from reference TRBV14 and TRBJ2-3, reads EAGVTQFPSHSVIEKGQTVTLRCDPISGHDNLYWYRRVMGKEIKFLLHFVKESKQDESGMPNNRFLAERTGGTYSTLKVQPAELEDSGVYFCASSLGTGSSTDTQYFGPGTRLTVL.

This chain uses TRBV4-2 with TRBJ1-1; D is ambiguous. The CDR3 runs to 13 residues. Germline values: CDR1 LGHNA, CDR2 YNFKEQ. V dropped 0 bases and J dropped 5 bases, with 7 bases sitting between them. CDR3: CASSQDTGTEAFF. CDR3 nucleotide sequence: TGTGCCAGCAGCCAAGATACCGGGACTGAAGCTTTCTTT.

V and J are TRBV9 and TRBJ2-3, with D tentatively TRBD1 or TRBD2 (5 bases each). CDR3 length equals 15 residues. Trimming stripped 0 bases from V and 0 bases from J, with 8 bases between. Germline CDR1 and CDR2: SGDLS and YYNGEE. The CDR3 region has the DNA TGTGCCAGCAGCGTAGGAGGGGCTAGCACAGATACGCAGTATTTT. Translation: CASSVGGASTDTQYF.

On this clonotype itself: The junction does not match germline at one end; this may be a read error. The rearrangement links TRBV13 to TRBJ1-6, with TRBD1 identical over 10 bases. CDR1 and CDR2 (germline): PRHDT, FYEKMQ (reference sequence). The length of the CDR3 is 13 residues. The chain's CDR3 is CASSPRDRGNLHF. As DNA, the CDR3 is TGTGCCAGCAGCCCCCGGGACAGGGGTAATCTCCATTTT.

The chain couples TRBV2 to TRBJ1-1; 10 nucleotides agree with TRBD1. Germline CDR1 and CDR2: SNHLY and FYNNEI. The ends lost 9 bases at V and 1 base at J; junction bases unmatched: 5. The CDR3 consists of 14 residues. Written as DNA, the CDR3 is TGTGCCAGTAGGGGGGACAGGGGGAACACTGAAGCTTTCTTT. Translation: CASRGDRGNTEAFF.

The V and J genes are TRBV20-1 and TRBJ2-3, with TRBD2 matching over 9 bases. Germline V gene lookup returns CDR1 DFQATT and CDR2 SNEGSKA (reference sequence). J gave up 4 bases and V 1 base, and 6 bases lay outside the gene matches. The length of the CDR3 is 15 residues. CDR3 region: CSARAPASGADTQYF. DNA for the CDR3: TGCAGTGCTAGAGCCCCGGCTAGCGGGGCAGATACGCAGTATTTT.

V is TRBV20-1 and J is TRBJ1-5; D unclear. Germline-derived CDR1 and CDR2 are DFQATT and SNEGSKA (reference sequence). This CDR3 spans 13 amino acids. V lost 1 base, J lost 6 bases, and 10 bases lay in between. Written as DNA, the CDR3 is TGCAGTGCTAGAGTGGGTGAAGGTCAGCCCCAGCATTTT. Its protein is CSARVGEGQPQHF.

V gene TRBV7-9 combines with J gene TRBJ1-6; 7 bases agree with TRBD1. The CDR3 covers 14 residues. J gave up 9 bases and V 5 bases, and 7 bases lay outside the gene matches. Germline V gene sequence: CDR1 SEHNR, CDR2 FQNEAQ (reference sequence). CDR3 bases: TGTGCCAGCAGCCCGGGACAGCCAAGTTCACCCCTCCACTTT. Its translation: CASSPGQPSSPLHF. The full variable domain, with the rest looked up from reference TRBV7-9 and TRBJ1-6, is DTGVSQNPRHKITKRGQNVTFRCDPISEHNRLYWYRQTLGQGPEFLTYFQNEAQLEKSRLLSDRFSAERPKGSFSTLEIQRTEQGDSAMYLCASSPGQPSSPLHFGNGTRLTVT.

V gene TRBV23-1 combines with J gene TRBJ1-1; D perhaps matches TRBD1 (5 bases). TRBV23-1 is placed among ORFs of uncertain function. The germline V and J ends were trimmed by 8 bases and 7 bases, with 14 bases remaining between them. CDR3 length: 12 amino acids. CDR3 residues: CASPSGGSEAFF. Written as DNA, the CDR3 is TGCGCCAGCCCCTCGGGGGGGAGTGAAGCTTTCTTT.

The genes are TRBV12-3 or TRBV12-4 and TRBJ2-7; D might be TRBD2 (5 bases). The CDR3 runs to 14 residues. The V gene lost 7 bases and the J gene lost 2 bases, with 15 bases spanning the gap. The CDR3 nucleotides read TGTGCCAGCACCGCGGGTCCGCCCGCCTACGAGCAGTACTTC. This codes for CASTAGPPAYEQYF.

The chain is built from TRBV3-1 and TRBJ2-7, with 8 bases identical to TRBD2. The CDR3 is made up of 14 amino acids. V lost 1 base and J lost 6; bases outside the gene matches: 5. Germline V gives CDR1 LGHDT, CDR2 YNNKEL (reference sequence). DNA for the CDR3: TGTGCCAGCAGCCAAGCTAGCGGGTACGGCGAGCAGTACTTC. It is translated as CASSQASGYGEQYF.

This chain uses TRBV9 with TRBJ2-2, with D perhaps matching TRBD1 or TRBD2 (7 bases each). CDR1 and CDR2 (germline): SGDLS, YYNGEE. The CDR3 has 17 amino acids. Trimming cost V 4 bases and J 1 base, with 17 bases left between them. The CDR3 DNA reads TGTGCCAGCAGCCCCAGGGGGGGGACACTGAACACCGGGGAGCTGTTTTTT. The encoded protein is CASSPRGGTLNTGELFF.

The chain is built from TRBV7-3 and TRBJ1-2; 9 bases are shared with TRBD1. V gave up 5 bases and J gave up 2 bases; unmatched junction bases: 6. The CDR3 is 15 residues long. Germline-derived CDR1 and CDR2 are SGHTA and FQGTGA. The DNA of the CDR3 is TGTGCCAGCAGCCCTGGCACAGGGGGCAACTATGGCTACACCTTC. Translation: CASSPGTGGNYGYTF. Based on the CDR3 plus reference TRBV7-3 and TRBJ1-2, the full variable domain is GAGVSQTPSNKVTEKGKYVELRCDPISGHTALYWYRQSLGQGPEFLIYFQGTGAADDSGLPNDRFFAVRPEGSVSTLKIQRTERGDSAVYLCASSPGTGGNYGYTFGSGTRLTVV.

This sequence joins TRBV25-1 and TRBJ2-1; perhaps TRBD1 as D (6 bases). Germline V CDR1 and CDR2: MGHDK, SYGVNS. Deletions cut 0 bases from V and 8 bases from J, with 8 bases between. This CDR3 has 13 amino acids. CDR3 nucleotides: TGTGCCAGCAGTGAATATTACAGGGATGAGCAGTTCTTC. It codes for CASSEYYRDEQFF.

The gene calls are TRBV20-1 and TRBJ2-3; D is unresolved. V was shortened by 0 bases and J by 0 bases, with 10 bases between the two germline ends. The CDR3 totals 15 residues. Germline CDR1 is DFQATT and CDR2 is SNEGSKA (reference sequence). Here the CDR3 reads CSARDEHLSTDTQYF. CDR3 DNA: TGCAGTGCTAGAGATGAACACCTAAGCACAGATACGCAGTATTTT.